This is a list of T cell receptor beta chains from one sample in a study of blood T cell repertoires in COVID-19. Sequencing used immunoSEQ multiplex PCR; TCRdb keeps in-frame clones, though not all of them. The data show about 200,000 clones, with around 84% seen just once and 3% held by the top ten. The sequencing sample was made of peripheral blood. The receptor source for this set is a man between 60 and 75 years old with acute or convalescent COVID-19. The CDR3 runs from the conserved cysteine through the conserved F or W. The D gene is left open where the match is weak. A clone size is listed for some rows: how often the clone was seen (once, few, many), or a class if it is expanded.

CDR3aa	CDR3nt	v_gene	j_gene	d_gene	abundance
CASSRGGGSYNEQFF	TGTGCCAGCAGCCGAGGAGGTGGATCCTACAATGAGCAGTTCTTC	TRBV7-6	TRBJ2-1	NA	NA
CAIQRTGGNYGYTF	TGTGCCATCCAACGGACAGGGGGCAACTATGGCTACACCTTC	TRBV10-3	TRBJ1-2	TRBD1	NA
CASSEGDRGSGEQYF	TGTGCCAGCAGTGAGGGAGACAGGGGGTCGGGGGAGCAGTACTTC	TRBV2	TRBJ2-7	TRBD1	NA
CASSFRPGTGYTGELFF	TGCGCTAGCAGCTTCCGACCCGGGACAGGGTACACCGGGGAGCTGTTTTTT	TRBV5-1	TRBJ2-2	TRBD1	once
CASRGSGNTIYF	TGTGCCAGCCGGGGGTCTGGAAACACCATATATTTT	TRBV7-9	TRBJ1-3	NA	NA
CASSLAALHF	TGTGCCAGCAGCCTCGCAGCCCTCCACTTT	TRBV2	TRBJ1-6	NA	NA
CSVDHEYGYTF	TGCAGCGTTGACCACGAGTATGGCTACACCTTC	TRBV29-1	TRBJ1-2	NA	NA
CASSIWGDYGYTF	TGTGCCAGTAGTATTTGGGGGGACTATGGCTACACCTTC	TRBV19	TRBJ1-2	NA	NA
CASSLSLRDRGRRTGELFF	TGTGCCAGCAGTTTATCACTGCGGGACAGGGGGCGAAGGACCGGGGAGCTGTTTTTT	TRBV28	TRBJ2-2	TRBD1	NA
CASSSGGALVGELFF	TGTGCCAGCTCGAGCGGGGGGGCGCTTGTCGGGGAGCTGTTTTTT	TRBV2	TRBJ2-2	TRBD2	NA
CASSLERGRTDTQYF	TGTGCCAGCAGCTTGGAGCGGGGGCGCACAGATACGCAGTATTTT	TRBV7-3	TRBJ2-3	TRBD2	NA
CASSQDRLAGYTF	TGCGCCAGCAGCCAAGATCGTTTGGCCGGCTACACCTTC	TRBV4-3	TRBJ1-2	NA	NA
CASSLVGRDLYGYTF	TGTGCCAGCAGCTTGGTAGGCAGGGACTTGTATGGCTACACCTTC	TRBV5-4	TRBJ1-2	NA	NA
CASSKDRARSSGYTF	TGTGCCAGCAGCAAAGACAGGGCACGGAGTTCTGGCTACACCTTC	TRBV6-5	TRBJ1-2	TRBD1	few
CASSYSAGQASKPQHF	TGTGCCAGCAGTTACTCGGCGGGACAGGCCTCAAAGCCCCAGCATTTT	TRBV6-2/TRBV6-3	TRBJ1-5	TRBD1	many
CASSLSPARAALTDTQYF	TGTGCCAGCAGTTTATCCCCCGCACGAGCGGCCCTCACAGATACGCAGTATTTT	TRBV27	TRBJ2-3	NA	once
CASSPGTGGSYGYTF	TGCGCCAGCAGCCCGGGGACAGGGGGCTCGTATGGCTACACCTTC	TRBV5-1	TRBJ1-2	TRBD1	NA
CASSQATGGDSPLHF	TGTGCCAGCAGCCAAGCGACAGGGGGCGATTCACCCCTCCACTTT	TRBV3-1/TRBV3-2	TRBJ1-6	TRBD1	NA
CASSQNRGAGSPLHF	TGTGCCAGCAGCCAAAACCGGGGGGCTGGGTCACCCCTCCACTTT	TRBV3-1/TRBV3-2	TRBJ1-6	NA	NA
CASRDPGTGYNEQFF	TGTGCCAGCAGAGACCCCGGGACAGGCTACAATGAGCAGTTCTTC	TRBV6-5	TRBJ2-1	TRBD1	NA
CASSPAGVGINQPQHF	TGTGCCAGCAGCCCTGCAGGGGTGGGCATAAATCAGCCCCAGCATTTT	TRBV7-9	TRBJ1-5	NA	NA
CASSLVGGRDSPLHF	TGTGCCAGCAGCTTAGTCGGGGGTAGAGATTCACCCCTCCACTTT	TRBV7-8	TRBJ1-6	NA	NA
CASSMGLRAGANVLTF	TGTGCCAGTAGTATGGGTCTTCGGGCTGGGGCCAACGTCCTGACTTTC	TRBV19	TRBJ2-6	NA	NA
CSASTVSYEQYF	TGCAGTGCTAGTACAGTCTCCTACGAGCAGTACTTC	TRBV20-1	TRBJ2-7	NA	NA
CASSQDYLAGAETQYF	TGCGCCAGCAGCCAAGATTACCTAGCGGGGGCAGAGACCCAGTACTTC	TRBV4-3	TRBJ2-5	TRBD2	NA
CASRQGMTYEQYF	TGTGCCAGCAGACAGGGTATGACCTACGAGCAGTACTTC	TRBV5-5	TRBJ2-7	NA	NA
CASSSEGRAWEQYF	TGTGCCAGCAGCTCGGAGGGCAGGGCCTGGGAGCAGTACTTC	TRBV7-9	TRBJ2-7	NA	few
CASSPGRDRVMYEQYF	TGTGCCAGCAGCCCCGGCCGCGACAGGGTAATGTACGAGCAGTACTTC	TRBV5-4	TRBJ2-7	TRBD1	NA
CASSLALGGEKLFF	TGTGCCAGCAGCTTAGCTCTTGGAGGTGAAAAACTGTTTTTT	TRBV7-2	TRBJ1-4	NA	NA
CASSAGGVIQGEAFF	TGTGCCAGCAGTGCAGGGGGCGTCATCCAAGGTGAAGCTTTCTTT	TRBV2	TRBJ1-1	TRBD1	NA
CASSQLKDRGETQYF	TGCGCCAGCAGCCAACTAAAGGACAGGGGAGAGACCCAGTACTTC	TRBV5-1	TRBJ2-5	TRBD1	NA
CATRSPNTGELFF	TGTGCCACCCGAAGCCCGAACACCGGGGAGCTGTTTTTT	TRBV24-1	TRBJ2-2	NA	few
CASRPGAGVKGPQYF	TGTGCCAGCAGGCCAGGTGCAGGGGTCAAGGGTCCGCAGTATTTT	TRBV7-2	TRBJ2-3	NA	NA
CASSASGSGGPETQYF	TGTGCCAGCAGTGCCTCGGGTAGCGGGGGGCCTGAGACCCAGTACTTC	TRBV6-1	TRBJ2-5	TRBD2	NA
CASSPPGRQSYEQYF	TGTGCCAGTAGCCCTCCAGGCAGGCAATCCTACGAGCAGTACTTC	TRBV19	TRBJ2-7	NA	NA
CASSPFEGVGYGYTF	TGTGCCAGCAGCCCCTTTGAGGGGGTCGGGTATGGCTACACCTTC	TRBV7-2	TRBJ1-2	NA	NA
CASSSITGGRETQYF	TGTGCCAGCAGCTCCATTACAGGGGGTCGGGAGACCCAGTACTTC	TRBV11-3	TRBJ2-5	TRBD1	few
CASSYSNLAGTETQYF	TGTGCCAGCAGTTACTCGAACCTAGCGGGGACGGAGACCCAGTACTTC	TRBV6-5	TRBJ2-5	TRBD2	NA
CASSSAGSDTQYF	TGTGCCAGCAGCTCGGCAGGATCAGATACGCAGTATTTT	TRBV7-9	TRBJ2-3	NA	few
CASSARQAANEKLFF	TGCGCCAGCAGTGCCCGACAGGCCGCTAATGAAAAACTGTTTTTT	TRBV10-2	TRBJ1-4	NA	NA
CATLVRDSNTEAFF	TGTGCCACCCTGGTGAGGGACTCGAACACTGAAGCTTTCTTT	TRBV24-1	TRBJ1-1	NA	NA
CASSLWVGGRTGANVLTF	TGTGCCAGCAGTTTATGGGTAGGGGGCAGGACTGGGGCCAACGTCCTGACTTTC	TRBV27	TRBJ2-6	TRBD1	NA
CASSQERFSYNEQFF	TGCGCCAGCAGCCAAGAGCGTTTCTCCTACAATGAGCAGTTCTTC	TRBV4-3	TRBJ2-1	NA	NA
CASRYNRDTTYEQYF	TGCGCCAGTCGATATAACCGGGACACCACCTACGAGCAGTACTTC	TRBV5-1	TRBJ2-7	NA	NA
CAWSALGTVKTSDTQYF	TGTGCCTGGAGTGCCCTCGGGACAGTAAAAACTTCAGATACGCAGTATTTT	TRBV30	TRBJ2-3	TRBD1	NA
CAGGQGLAGKTQYF	TGTGCCGGGGGTCAGGGACTAGCGGGGAAGACCCAGTACTTC	TRBV5-6	TRBJ2-5	TRBD2	NA
CASSSGGGNEQYF	TGTGCCAGCAGCTCAGGGGGCGGGAACGAGCAGTACTTC	TRBV5-6	TRBJ2-7	TRBD1	once
CASSFGGPYEQYF	TGTGCCAGCAGCTTCGGGGGGCCCTACGAGCAGTACTTC	TRBV7-2	TRBJ2-7	NA	NA
CASSLMRAGELFF	TGTGCCAGCAGTCTCATGAGGGCCGGGGAGCTGTTTTTT	TRBV12-3/TRBV12-4	TRBJ2-2	NA	NA
CASSILGAPNAEAFF	TGTGCCAGTAGTATTTTGGGGGCGCCCAACGCTGAAGCTTTCTTT	TRBV19	TRBJ1-1	NA	NA
CASSLGSLAGGHQETQYF	TGCGCCAGCAGCTTGGGCTCCCTAGCGGGGGGACACCAAGAGACCCAGTACTTC	TRBV5-1	TRBJ2-5	TRBD2	NA
CASSFPGQGAGGYTF	TGTGCCAGCAGCTTCCCGGGACAGGGGGCAGGTGGCTACACCTTC	TRBV7-9	TRBJ1-2	TRBD1	NA
CASSSVPLDTQYF	TGTGCCAGCAGCTCTGTCCCACTAGATACGCAGTATTTT	TRBV5-5	TRBJ2-3	NA	NA
CASSSTSGGRYNEQFF	TGTGCCAGCAGCTCGACTAGCGGGGGCCGCTACAATGAGCAGTTCTTC	TRBV7-6	TRBJ2-1	TRBD2	NA
CASSSPFPYEQYF	TGTGCCAGCAGCTCCCCGTTTCCCTACGAGCAGTACTTC	TRBV7-9	TRBJ2-7	NA	NA
CASSVDGTRAYEQYF	TGTGCCAGCAGCGTAGATGGGACACGGGCATACGAGCAGTACTTC	TRBV9	TRBJ2-7	NA	NA
CASSQDRTGFYGYTF	TGTGCCAGCTCACAGGACCGGACAGGGTTCTATGGCTACACCTTC	TRBV18	TRBJ1-2	TRBD1	NA
CASNGQGRYGYTF	TGCGCCAGCAATGGGCAGGGTCGCTATGGCTACACCTTC	TRBV5-1	TRBJ1-2	NA	NA
CASSIRGAGEKLFF	TGTGCCAGTAGTATAAGGGGCGCTGGCGAAAAACTGTTTTTT	TRBV19	TRBJ1-4	NA	once
CASSQRRESWDTEAFF	TGCGCCAGCAGTCAAAGGCGGGAGTCTTGGGACACTGAAGCTTTCTTT	TRBV23-1	TRBJ1-1	NA	NA